Following are 2 T cell receptor beta chains from one sample sequenced in a study of T-cell reconstitution after alpha-beta-depleted transplantation in children. Unique molecular identifiers featured in how the TCRbeta library was prepared. Using its own MiXCR run on the PCR reads, TCRdb lists one record per CDR3 protein. The sample records about 420,000 distinct CDR3 sequences, about a tenth being singletons. Specimen: PBMCs from the stem cell graft donor, collected from the stem cell graft. The receptors originated from a human donor who donated a stem cell graft to a child with acute myeloid leukemia.

This clonotype was detected many times. The gene calls are TRBV2 and TRBJ2-7, with TRBD1 as a possible D gene (5 bases). CDR3 length: 13 residues. Trimming removed 2 bases at V and 1 base at J, with 6 bases between. CDR1 is SNHLY and CDR2 is FYNNEI in the germline V gene. The CDR3 sequence is CASSEQGSYEQYV. The CDR3 coding sequence is TGTGCCAGCAGTGAACAGGGATCCTACGAGCAGTACGTC.

The rearrangement joins TRBV9 to TRBJ2-1; 9 nucleotides match TRBD2. This CDR3 has 16 amino acids. CDR1 is SGDLS, CDR2 YYNGEE, per germline. With 0 bases clipped from V and 4 bases from J, the junction kept 5 bases outside the gene matches. The CDR3 DNA sequence: TGTGCCAGCAGCGTAGCTCGCGGGGGGGCATACAATGAGCAGTTCTTC. This sequence encodes CASSVARGGAYNEQFF.